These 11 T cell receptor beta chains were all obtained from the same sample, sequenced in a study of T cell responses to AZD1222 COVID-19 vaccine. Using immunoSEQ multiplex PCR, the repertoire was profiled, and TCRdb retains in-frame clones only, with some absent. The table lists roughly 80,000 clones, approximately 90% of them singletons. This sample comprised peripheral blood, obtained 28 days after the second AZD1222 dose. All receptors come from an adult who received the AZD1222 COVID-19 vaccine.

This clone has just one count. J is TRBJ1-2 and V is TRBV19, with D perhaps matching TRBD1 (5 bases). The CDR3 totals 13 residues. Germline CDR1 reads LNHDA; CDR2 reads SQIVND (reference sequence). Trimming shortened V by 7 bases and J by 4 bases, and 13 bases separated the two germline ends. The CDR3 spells CASNLGPTYGYTF. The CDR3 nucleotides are TGTGCCAGTAATTTGGGACCCACCTATGGCTACACCTTC. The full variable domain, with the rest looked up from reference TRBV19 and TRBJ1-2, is DGGITQSPKYLFRKEGQNVTLSCEQNLNHDAMYWYRQDPGQGLRLIYYSQIVNDFQKGDIAEGYSVSREKKESFPLTVTSAQKNPTAFYLCASNLGPTYGYTFGSGTRLTVV.

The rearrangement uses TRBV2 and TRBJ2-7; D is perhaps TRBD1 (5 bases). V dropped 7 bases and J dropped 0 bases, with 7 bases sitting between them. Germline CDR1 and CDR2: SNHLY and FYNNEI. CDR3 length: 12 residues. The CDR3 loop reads CASTTDSYEQYF. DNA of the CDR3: TGTGCCAGCACGACAGACTCCTACGAGCAGTACTTC.

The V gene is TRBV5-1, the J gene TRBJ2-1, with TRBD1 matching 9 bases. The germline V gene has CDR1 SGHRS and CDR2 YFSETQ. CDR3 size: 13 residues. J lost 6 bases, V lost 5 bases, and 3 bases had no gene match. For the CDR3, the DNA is TGCGCCAGCAGGTTGACAGGGGGCAATGAGCAGTTCTTC. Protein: CASRLTGGNEQFF.

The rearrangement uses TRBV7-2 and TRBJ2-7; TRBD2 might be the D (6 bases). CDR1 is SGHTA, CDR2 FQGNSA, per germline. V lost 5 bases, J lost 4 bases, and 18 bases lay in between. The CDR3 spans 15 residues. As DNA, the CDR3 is TGTGCCAGCAGCGAGAATCCCGGGAGTACTTACGAGCAGTACTTC. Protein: CASSENPGSTYEQYF.

This chain's CDR3 is CAWTASGVNTGELFF. The CDR3 DNA reads TGTGCCTGGACAGCCAGCGGAGTTAACACCGGGGAGCTGTTTTTT. This chain connects TRBV30 to TRBJ2-2, with D tentatively TRBD2 (5 bases). CDR3 size: 15 residues. The ends were cut back, 4 bases at V and 2 bases at J, with 14 bases in the middle. The germline V gene encodes CDR1 GTSNPN and CDR2 SVGIG (reference sequence).

The DNA of the CDR3 is TGTGCCAGCAGCCTATTGGACAGCTTTAATTCACCCCTCCACTTT. Residues: CASSLLDSFNSPLHF. V usage is TRBV11-2 and J usage is TRBJ1-6; D is perhaps TRBD1 (6 bases). Trimming cost V 5 bases and J 6 bases, with 14 bases left between them. This CDR3 contains 15 residues. Germline-derived CDR1 and CDR2 are SGHAT and FQNNGV.

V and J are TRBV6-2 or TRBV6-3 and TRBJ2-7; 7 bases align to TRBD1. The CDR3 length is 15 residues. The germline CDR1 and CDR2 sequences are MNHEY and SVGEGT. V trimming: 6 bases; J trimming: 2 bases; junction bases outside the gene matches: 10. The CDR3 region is CASSPGPQGAYEQYF. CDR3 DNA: TGTGCCAGCAGCCCCGGGCCCCAGGGGGCCTACGAGCAGTACTTC.

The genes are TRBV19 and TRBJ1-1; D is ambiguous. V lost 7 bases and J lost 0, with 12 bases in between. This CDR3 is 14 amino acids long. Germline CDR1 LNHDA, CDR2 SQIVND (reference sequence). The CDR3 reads CASTGVVLNTEAFF. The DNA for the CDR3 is TGTGCCAGTACCGGGGTCGTATTGAACACTGAAGCTTTCTTT.

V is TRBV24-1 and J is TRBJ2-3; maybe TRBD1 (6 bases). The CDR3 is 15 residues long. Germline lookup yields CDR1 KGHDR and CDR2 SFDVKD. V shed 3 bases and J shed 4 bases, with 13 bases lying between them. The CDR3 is CATSDGRGVADTQYF. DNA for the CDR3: TGTGCCACCAGTGATGGCAGGGGAGTTGCAGATACGCAGTATTTT.

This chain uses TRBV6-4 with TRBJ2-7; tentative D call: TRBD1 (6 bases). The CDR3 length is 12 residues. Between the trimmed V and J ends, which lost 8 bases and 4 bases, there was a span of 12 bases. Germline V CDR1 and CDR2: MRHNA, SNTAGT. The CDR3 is CASQQGPYEQYF. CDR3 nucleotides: TGTGCCAGCCAACAGGGCCCTTACGAGCAGTACTTC.

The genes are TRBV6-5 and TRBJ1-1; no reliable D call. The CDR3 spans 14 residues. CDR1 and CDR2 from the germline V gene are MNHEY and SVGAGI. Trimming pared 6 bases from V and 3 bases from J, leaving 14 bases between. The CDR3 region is CASSINRAYTEAFF. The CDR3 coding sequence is TGTGCCAGCAGCATAAACCGGGCCTACACTGAAGCTTTCTTT.